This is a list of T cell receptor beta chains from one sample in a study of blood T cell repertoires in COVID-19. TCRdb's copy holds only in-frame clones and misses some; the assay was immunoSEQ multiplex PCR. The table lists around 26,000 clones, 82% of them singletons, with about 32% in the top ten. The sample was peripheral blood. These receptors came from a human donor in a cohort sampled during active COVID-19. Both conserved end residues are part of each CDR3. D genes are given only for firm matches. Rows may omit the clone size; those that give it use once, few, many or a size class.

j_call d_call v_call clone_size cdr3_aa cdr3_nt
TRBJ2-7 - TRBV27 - CASRAQLLTEQYF TGTGCCAGCAGGGCCCAACTATTGACCGAGCAGTACTTC
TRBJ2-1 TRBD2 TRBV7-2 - CASSLSGGSYNEQFF TGTGCCAGCAGCTTGAGCGGGGGCTCCTACAATGAGCAGTTCTTC
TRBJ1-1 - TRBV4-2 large CASSQYMNTEAFF TGTGCCAGCAGCCAATACATGAACACTGAAGCTTTCTTT
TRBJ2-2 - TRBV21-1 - CASSKAESGPCRNTGELFF TGTGCCAGCAGCAAAGCAGAGTCAGGTCCTTGCCGGAACACCGGGGAGCTGTTTTTT
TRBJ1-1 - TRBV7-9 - CASSTQSGTEAFF TGTGCCAGCAGCACACAGAGTGGGACTGAAGCTTTCTTT
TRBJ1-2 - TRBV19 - CASSGRVGDGYTF TGTGCCTCCTCAGGCCGGGTCGGGGATGGCTACACCTTC
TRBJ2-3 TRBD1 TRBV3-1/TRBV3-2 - CASAPTGGRTDTQYF TGTGCCAGCGCCCCGACAGGGGGGAGAACAGATACGCAGTATTTT
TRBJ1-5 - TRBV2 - CASSGRQAGNQPQHF TGTGCCAGCAGTGGGAGACAGGCCGGCAATCAGCCCCAGCATTTT
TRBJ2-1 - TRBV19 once CASRPRVTGNNEQFF TGTGCCAGTAGGCCGCGGGTCACAGGGAACAATGAGCAGTTCTTC
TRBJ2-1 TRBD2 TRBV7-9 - CASSLLSGRAGLNEQFF TGTGCCAGCAGCTTACTCAGCGGGAGGGCCGGACTCAATGAGCAGTTCTTC
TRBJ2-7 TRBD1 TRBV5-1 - CASSPGTGGYEQYF TGCGCCAGCAGCCCCGGGACAGGGGGCTACGAGCAGTACTTC
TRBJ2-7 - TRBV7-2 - CASSSPGDYEQYF TGTGCCAGCAGCTCTCCAGGGGACTACGAGCAGTACTTC
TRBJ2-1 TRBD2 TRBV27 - CASSLAGLAVPNEQFF TGTGCCAGCAGTTTAGCCGGACTAGCGGTTCCCAATGAGCAGTTCTTC
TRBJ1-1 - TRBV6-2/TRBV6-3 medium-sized CASSSLRGFEAFF TGTGCCAGCAGTTCCCTCAGGGGATTTGAAGCTTTCTTT
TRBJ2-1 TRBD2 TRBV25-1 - CASSEMVAGLYNEQFF TGTGCCAGCAGTGAAATGGTAGCGGGACTGTACAATGAGCAGTTCTTC
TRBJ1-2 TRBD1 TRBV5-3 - CARSSRTGGKCNYGYTF TGTGCCAGAAGCTCGAGGACAGGGGGCAAGTGTAACTATGGCTACACCTTC
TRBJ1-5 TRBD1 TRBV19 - CASSPMDRGNSQPQHF TGTGCCAGTAGTCCGATGGACAGGGGGAACAGTCAGCCCCAGCATTTT
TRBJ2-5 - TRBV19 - CASSMAGAGETQYF TGTGCCAGTAGTATGGCAGGGGCGGGAGAGACCCAGTACTTC
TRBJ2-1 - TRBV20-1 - CSANEVARINEQFF TGCAGTGCTAATGAGGTGGCTAGGATCAATGAGCAGTTCTTC
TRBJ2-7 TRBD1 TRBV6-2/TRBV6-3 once CASSWDRPPYEQYF TGTGCCAGCAGTTGGGACAGGCCCCCCTACGAGCAGTACTTC
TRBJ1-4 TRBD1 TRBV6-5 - CATDRAANEKLFF TGTGCCACCGACAGGGCAGCAAATGAAAAACTGTTTTTT
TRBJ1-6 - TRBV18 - CASSLSGVNSPLHF TGTGCCAGCTCACTATCCGGGGTCAATTCACCCCTCCACTTT
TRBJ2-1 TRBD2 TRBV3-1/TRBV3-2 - CASSLAGGPYIGEQFF TGTGCCAGCAGTTTAGCGGGGGGGCCATATATAGGTGAGCAGTTCTTC
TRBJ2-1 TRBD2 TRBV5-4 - CASSGQGGLGYYNEQFF TGTGCCAGCAGCGGGCAGGGAGGGCTGGGGTACTACAATGAGCAGTTCTTC
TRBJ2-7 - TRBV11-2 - CASSPRGSEQYF TGTGCCAGCAGCCCGCGAGGCTCCGAGCAGTACTTC
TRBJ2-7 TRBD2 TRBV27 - CASISSGTPYEQYF TGTGCCAGCATTTCTAGCGGAACCCCGTACGAGCAGTACTTC
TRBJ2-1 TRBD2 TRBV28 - CASSLGGVSSYNEQFF TGTGCCAGCAGTTTAGGGGGGGTAAGCTCCTACAATGAGCAGTTCTTC
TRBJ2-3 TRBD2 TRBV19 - CASSIPLGAGGTDTQYF TGTGCCAGTAGTATCCCCCTCGGGGCGGGGGGAACAGATACGCAGTATTTT
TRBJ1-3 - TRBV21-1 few CASSKGRQKPSGNTIYF TGTGCCAGCAGCAAAGGGAGACAGAAACCCTCTGGAAACACCATATATTTT
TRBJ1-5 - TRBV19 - CASHGGTSYSNQPQHF TGTGCCAGCCACGGCGGCACGAGTTATAGCAATCAGCCCCAGCATTTT
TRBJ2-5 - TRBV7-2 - CASTQGSGQQETQYF TGTGCCAGCACCCAGGGTAGCGGCCAACAAGAGACCCAGTACTTC
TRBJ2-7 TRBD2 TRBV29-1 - CSVVKRGGYEQYF TGCAGCGTTGTAAAGCGGGGGGGTTACGAGCAGTACTTC
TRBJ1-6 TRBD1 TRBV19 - CASSTSRDSSPLHF TGTGCCAGTAGTACTTCCAGGGACAGTTCACCCCTCCACTTT
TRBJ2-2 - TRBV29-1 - CSVEAYTGELFF TGCAGCGTTGAAGCGTACACCGGGGAGCTGTTTTTT
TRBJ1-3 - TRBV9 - CASSVDSSGNTIYF TGTGCCAGCAGCGTAGACAGCTCTGGAAACACCATATATTTT
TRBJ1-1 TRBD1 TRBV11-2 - CASSLAGGGTEAFF TGTGCCAGCAGCTTAGCAGGGGGTGGGACTGAAGCTTTCTTT
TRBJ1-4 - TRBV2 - CASSELGTENEKLFF TGTGCCAGCAGTGAATTAGGGACTGAGAATGAAAAACTGTTTTTT
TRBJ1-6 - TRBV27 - CASSFRGNSPLHF TGTGCCAGCAGTTTTAGAGGGAATTCACCCCTCCACTTT
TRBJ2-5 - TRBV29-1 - CSVEGLGGETQYF TGCAGCGTTGAGGGTTTGGGGGGAGAGACCCAGTACTTC
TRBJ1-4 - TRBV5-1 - CASSQDSPLEKLFF TGCGCCAGCAGCCAGGACAGCCCGCTGGAAAAACTGTTTTTT
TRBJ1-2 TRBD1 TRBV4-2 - CASSQVRGRGIDGYTF TGTGCCAGCAGCCAAGTTAGGGGCAGGGGGATCGATGGCTACACCTTC
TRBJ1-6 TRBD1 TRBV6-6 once CASNPPGQESNSPLHF TGTGCCAGCAACCCACCGGGACAGGAGAGTAATTCACCCCTCCACTTT
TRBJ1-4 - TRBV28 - CATYHWTSEKLFF TGTGCCACCTACCATTGGACATCTGAAAAACTGTTTTTT
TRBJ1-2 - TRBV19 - CASSIGGTYGNGYTF TGTGCCAGTAGTATAGGAGGGACTTACGGGAATGGCTACACCTTC
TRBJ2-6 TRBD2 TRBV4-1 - CASSPTGGGAGANVLTF TGCGCCAGCAGCCCAACGGGAGGGGGGGCTGGGGCCAACGTCCTGACTTTC
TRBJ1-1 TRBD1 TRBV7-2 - CASSTYSTGRGEAFF TGTGCCAGCAGCACTTATTCGACAGGGAGAGGTGAAGCTTTCTTT
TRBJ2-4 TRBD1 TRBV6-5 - CASSYDRGLTKNIQYF TGTGCCAGCAGTTACGACAGGGGGCTAACCAAAAACATTCAGTACTTC
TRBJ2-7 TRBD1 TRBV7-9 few CASSFGQGNEQYF TGTGCCAGCAGCTTCGGACAGGGCAACGAGCAGTACTTC
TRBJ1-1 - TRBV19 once CASSIAGRNTEAFF TGTGCCAGTAGTATAGCAGGTCGGAACACTGAAGCTTTCTTT
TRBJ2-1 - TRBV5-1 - CASTGTRGSSYNEQFF TGCGCCAGCACCGGAACCAGGGGTAGCTCCTACAATGAGCAGTTCTTC
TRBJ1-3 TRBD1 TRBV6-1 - CASREGTGGHF TGTGCCAGCAGGGAAGGGACAGGGGGTCATTTT
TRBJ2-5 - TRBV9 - CASSVVEGVSETQYF TGTGCCAGCAGCGTAGTAGAGGGAGTATCGGAGACCCAGTACTTC
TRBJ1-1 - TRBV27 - CASSLTRNTEAFF TGTGCCAGCAGTCTAACGCGGAACACTGAAGCTTTCTTT
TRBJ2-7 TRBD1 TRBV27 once CASAGQGYYEQYF TGTGCCAGCGCCGGACAGGGTTACTACGAGCAGTACTTC
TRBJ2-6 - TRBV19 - CASSTGSGANVLTF TGTGCCAGTAGTACCGGCTCTGGGGCCAACGTCCTGACTTTC
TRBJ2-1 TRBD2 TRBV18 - CASSPDSGRRDNEQFF TGTGCCAGCTCACCGGATAGCGGGAGAAGGGACAATGAGCAGTTCTTC
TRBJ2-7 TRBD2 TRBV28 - CASSSAGTTYEQYF TGTGCCAGCAGTTCCGCCGGGACTACCTACGAGCAGTACTTC
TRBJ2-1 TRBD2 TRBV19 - CASSRPGLASEQFF TGTGCCAGTAGTCGACCGGGACTAGCAAGCGAGCAGTTCTTC